Below are 27 T cell receptor beta chains sequenced from a single sample in a study of T cell responses to AZD1222 COVID-19 vaccine. Profiling relied on immunoSEQ multiplex PCR, and the TCRdb table lists in-frame clones only, not all of them. The repertoire holds around 100,000 clones, with approximately 87% as singletons. Sequences were derived from peripheral blood, sampled on day 0 of AZD1222 vaccination. These receptors were collected from an adult in good health.

The chain carries TRBV30 and TRBJ1-4, with D possibly matching TRBD1 (5 bases). The germline CDR1 and CDR2 sequences are GTSNPN and SVGIG (reference sequence). V was clipped by 2 bases and J by 8 bases, with 12 bases between them. This CDR3 contains 13 residues. The CDR3 here is CAWSSWGGEKLFF. The CDR3 DNA reads TGTGCCTGGAGTTCATGGGGGGGGGAAAAACTGTTTTTT.

This rearrangement joins TRBV5-6 to TRBJ2-2; weak D call: TRBD2 (6 bases). V gave up 2 bases and J gave up 4 bases, with 12 bases separating them. Germline-derived CDR1 and CDR2 are SGHDT and YYEEEE. The CDR3 loop spans 15 amino acids. CDR3 sequence reads: CASSFYGGGTGELFF. CDR3 sequence (DNA): TGTGCCAGCAGCTTTTACGGGGGAGGCACCGGGGAGCTGTTTTTT.

This clone was recorded a few times. V and J are TRBV5-4 and TRBJ2-5, with 7 bases identical to TRBD2. With 4 bases clipped from V and 1 base from J, the junction kept 22 bases outside the gene matches. Germline V gene sequence: CDR1 SGHNT, CDR2 YYREEE (reference sequence). The CDR3 covers 20 residues. The chain's CDR3 is CASSRGLFTRASGVQETQYF. The CDR3 nucleotides are TGTGCCAGCAGCCGGGGTTTGTTTACAAGGGCTAGCGGAGTCCAAGAGACCCAGTACTTC.

The gene calls are TRBV11-2 and TRBJ1-4, with a tentative D call TRBD1 (5 bases). Trimming stripped 3 bases from V and 5 bases from J, with 10 bases between. CDR1 and CDR2 from the germline V gene are SGHAT and FQNNGV. This CDR3 is 14 amino acids long. The CDR3 sequence is CASSFREGNEKLFF. The CDR3 region has the DNA TGTGCCAGCAGCTTCAGGGAAGGGAATGAAAAACTGTTTTTT.

V is TRBV7-3 and J is TRBJ2-2; 7 nucleotides match TRBD1. The ends lost 5 bases at V and 4 bases at J; junction bases unmatched: 10. CDR3 length equals 16 residues. Germline V gives CDR1 SGHTA, CDR2 FQGTGA. The CDR3 nucleotides are TGTGCCAGCAGCCCGACCCCCGGACAGGCCACCGGGGAGCTGTTTTTT. Translated, it gives CASSPTPGQATGELFF.

The chain combines TRBV4-1 with TRBJ1-5; TRBD1 matches at 8 bases. Trimming at V came to 2 bases and at J to 1 base, leaving 10 bases not matched to a gene. The V gene's germline CDR1 is MGHRA and CDR2 YSYEKL. The CDR3 runs 18 residues. Here the CDR3 DNA reads TGCGCCAGCAGCCAATTACACCGCGGACAGGGCAGCAATCAGCCCCAGCATTTT. Protein product: CASSQLHRGQGSNQPQHF.

The V call is TRBV5-1, the J call TRBJ2-2; TRBD1 is a possible D gene (7 bases). CDR3 length equals 15 residues. The V and J ends lost 5 bases and 1 base respectively, with 12 bases between them. From germline, CDR1 is SGHRS and CDR2 YFSETQ. CDR3 bases: TGCGCCAGCAGGGAGGGGGCGTGGAACACCGGGGAGCTGTTTTTT. Translating gives CASREGAWNTGELFF.

J is TRBJ1-2 and V is TRBV6-1, with D hard to call. Germline V gives CDR1 MNHNS, CDR2 SASEGT. The CDR3 runs to 15 residues. V lost 3 bases and J lost 5, with 16 bases in between. The CDR3 sequence is CASSDSFGFQYGYTF. In DNA, the CDR3 is TGTGCCAGCAGTGATTCTTTCGGTTTTCAATATGGCTACACCTTC.

The rearrangement uses TRBV7-2 and TRBJ1-6; D perhaps matches TRBD1 (5 bases). The length of the CDR3 is 14 residues. Per the germline V gene, CDR1 is SGHTA and CDR2 is FQGNSA. The V and J ends lost 5 bases and 5 bases respectively, with 10 bases between them. DNA for the CDR3: TGTGCCAGCAGCCCAGGGACCCATAATTCACCCCTCCACTTT. Encoded protein: CASSPGTHNSPLHF.

This sequence joins TRBV7-2 and TRBJ2-3, with D possibly called TRBD1 or TRBD2 (5 bases each). In germline, CDR1 is SGHTA, CDR2 FQGNSA. With 6 bases removed from V and 2 bases from J, the gap between germline ends came to 12 bases. The length of the CDR3 is 14 residues. The CDR3 protein is CASRTGPTTDTQYF. CDR3 in DNA: TGTGCCAGCAGGACGGGACCGACCACAGATACGCAGTATTTT.

This clone came up once. This sample also contains other DNA sequences that code for the same CDR3. The rearrangement uses TRBV29-1 and TRBJ1-2, with 9 bases fitting TRBD1. This CDR3 is 11 amino acids long. The germline CDR1 and CDR2 sequences are SQVTM and ANQGSEA. V dropped 7 bases and J dropped 8; count of bases not matched to a gene: 5. The CDR3 region has the DNA TGCAGCGGAAGGACAGGGGACGGCTACACCTTC. This encodes CSGRTGDGYTF. The whole variable domain, filled in from reference TRBV29-1 and TRBJ1-2, reads SAVISQKPSRDICQRGTSLTIQCQVDSQVTMMFWYRQQPGQSLTLIATANQGSEATYESGFVIDKFPISRPNLTFSTLTVSNMSPEDSSIYLCSGRTGDGYTFGSGTRLTVV.

The chain is built from TRBV9 and TRBJ2-7; 8 bases map to TRBD1. CDR1 and CDR2 from the germline V gene are SGDLS and YYNGEE. V lost 3 bases to trimming and J lost 7 bases; unmatched junction nucleotides: 9. The CDR3 consists of 14 residues. CDR3 region: CASSGGQALREQYF. The DNA of the CDR3 is TGTGCCAGCAGCGGGGGACAGGCGCTAAGAGAGCAGTACTTC.

This clone was seen a single time. The gene calls are TRBV5-1 and TRBJ1-1; tentatively, D is TRBD1 (6 bases). Germline V lookup: CDR1 SGHRS, CDR2 YFSETQ. The CDR3 runs 14 residues. The V gene lost 1 base and the J gene lost 4 bases, with 11 bases spanning the gap. The CDR3 nucleotides are TGCGCCAGCAGCTTGACAGCCAGGGGCACTGAAGCTTTCTTT. This sequence encodes CASSLTARGTEAFF.

V and J are TRBV7-2 and TRBJ1-6; D not resolved. Trimming removed 5 bases from V and 9 bases from J, with 20 bases in between. The CDR3 length is 16 residues. Germline V gives CDR1 SGHTA, CDR2 FQGNSA. CDR3 region: CASSLNGLPGGSPLHF. CDR3 sequence (DNA): TGTGCCAGCAGCCTTAACGGGCTTCCAGGCGGTTCACCCCTCCACTTT.

Only one count was recorded for this clone. This rearrangement joins TRBV5-8 to TRBJ2-5, with TRBD2 as a possible D gene (5 bases). Germline CDR1 reads SGHTS; CDR2 reads YDEGEE. V was clipped by 1 base and J by 4 bases, with 8 bases between them. The CDR3 is 13 residues long. CDR3 loop: CASSLRGLETQYF. Here the CDR3 DNA reads TGTGCCAGCAGCTTGCGGGGTCTAGAGACCCAGTACTTC.

The chain joins TRBV27 to TRBJ1-5; D might be TRBD1 (5 bases). The V gene lost 3 bases and the J gene lost 1 base, with 19 bases spanning the gap. CDR3 length equals 18 residues. Germline-derived CDR1 and CDR2 are MNHEY and SMNVEV (reference sequence). CDR3 residues: CASSLYRPMGQSNQPQHF. The CDR3 nucleotides read TGTGCCAGCAGTTTGTACAGGCCAATGGGGCAAAGCAATCAGCCCCAGCATTTT.

This clone was observed once. The chain uses TRBV6-4 and TRBJ2-7; 10 nucleotides align to TRBD1. Germline CDR1 and CDR2: MRHNA and SNTAGT. The CDR3 is 19 residues long. Trimming took 0 bases from V and 3 from J; bases not matched to a gene: 14. CDR3: CASSDSRSLRQGAIYEQYF. The CDR3 coding sequence is TGTGCCAGCAGTGACTCGAGGTCTCTAAGACAGGGGGCTATCTACGAGCAGTACTTC.

The chain carries TRBV2 and TRBJ1-2, with D perhaps TRBD1 (5 bases). In germline, CDR1 is SNHLY, CDR2 FYNNEI. V shed 6 bases and J shed 4 bases, with 12 bases lying between them. The CDR3 has 13 residues. This chain's CDR3 is CASRTTETYGYTF. CDR3 DNA: TGTGCCAGCAGAACGACAGAAACCTATGGCTACACCTTC.

The chain carries TRBV6-5 and TRBJ1-5; no reliable D call. The CDR3 loop spans 15 amino acids. Looked up from germline, CDR1 is MNHEY and CDR2 is SVGAGI. V was cut by 6 bases and J by 1 base, with 13 bases left in between. The CDR3 DNA follows: TGTGCCAGCAGATGGGAGGGCTGGAGCAATCAGCCCCAGCATTTT. This translates into CASRWEGWSNQPQHF.

The V and J genes are TRBV6-5 and TRBJ1-3; no clear D. With 5 bases removed from V and 7 bases from J, the gap between germline ends came to 12 bases. Germline CDR1 reads MNHEY; CDR2 reads SVGAGI. The CDR3 sequence is 13 residues long. The CDR3 DNA follows: TGTGCCAGCAGTACCCGGACGGGGAACACCATATATTTT. Amino acid sequence: CASSTRTGNTIYF.

This chain connects TRBV7-2 to TRBJ2-5; D unclear. Trimming cost V 5 bases and J 3 bases, with 16 bases left between them. This CDR3 is 15 amino acids long. Germline CDR1 is SGHTA and CDR2 is FQGNSA. CDR3 sequence: CASSLVGNRKETQYF. CDR3 in DNA: TGTGCCAGCAGCCTAGTGGGGAACAGAAAAGAGACCCAGTACTTC.

The count of this clone is one. The chain uses TRBV5-6 and TRBJ1-4; tentatively, D is TRBD1 (5 bases). Per the germline V gene, CDR1 is SGHDT and CDR2 is YYEEEE. Trimming took 1 base from V and 0 from J, leaving 13 bases between them. CDR3 length: 17 amino acids. The CDR3 DNA reads TGTGCCAGCAGCTTGACGGCCAGGGAACCAACTAATGAAAAACTGTTTTTT. Translated, it gives CASSLTAREPTNEKLFF.

The V call is TRBV7-2, the J call TRBJ2-7; 10 bases are shared with TRBD1. Germline-derived CDR1 and CDR2 are SGHTA and FQGNSA. The CDR3 runs 14 residues. V trimming: 4 bases; J trimming: 4 bases; junction bases outside the gene matches: 4. In DNA form, the CDR3 reads TGTGCCAGCAGCTCGCCGGGACAGGGGTACGAGCAGTACTTC. Its protein is CASSSPGQGYEQYF.

V usage is TRBV6-5 and J usage is TRBJ2-2; D tentatively fits TRBD1 or TRBD2 (5 bases each). CDR1 is MNHEY, CDR2 SVGAGI, per germline. Trimming left V 5 bases short and J 9 bases short, with 13 bases between. The CDR3 runs to 13 residues. This CDR3 is CASSRDPTWELFF. The CDR3 region has the DNA TGTGCCAGCAGTAGGGACCCAACCTGGGAGCTGTTTTTT.

CDR3 DNA sequence: TGTGCCAGCAGCCCCGGGCAGCGGGGCTATGGCTACACCTTC. Protein sequence: CASSPGQRGYGYTF. V is TRBV7-9 and J is TRBJ1-2, with unresolved D. This CDR3 has 14 residues. V lost 5 bases to trimming and J lost 4 bases, with 14 bases between them. Per the germline V gene, CDR1 is SEHNR and CDR2 is FQNEAQ (reference sequence).

V and J are TRBV19 and TRBJ1-1; perhaps TRBD1 as D (6 bases). The CDR3 totals 13 residues. Trimming removed 8 bases at V and 5 bases at J, with 15 bases between. Germline CDR1 reads LNHDA; CDR2 reads SQIVND (reference sequence). CDR3 sequence (DNA): TGTGCCAGTTCGACAGGAGTAAGAACTGAAGCTTTCTTT. Protein: CASSTGVRTEAFF.

This clone was observed once. The chain has TRBV29-1 and TRBJ1-1; no clear D. This CDR3 is built from 14 residues. From germline, CDR1 is SQVTM and CDR2 ANQGSEA. V lost 3 bases and J lost 2, with 13 bases in between. In DNA, the CDR3 is TGCAGCGTTGAGGCCGTCACTCGCAACACTGAAGCTTTCTTT. Translated: CSVEAVTRNTEAFF.